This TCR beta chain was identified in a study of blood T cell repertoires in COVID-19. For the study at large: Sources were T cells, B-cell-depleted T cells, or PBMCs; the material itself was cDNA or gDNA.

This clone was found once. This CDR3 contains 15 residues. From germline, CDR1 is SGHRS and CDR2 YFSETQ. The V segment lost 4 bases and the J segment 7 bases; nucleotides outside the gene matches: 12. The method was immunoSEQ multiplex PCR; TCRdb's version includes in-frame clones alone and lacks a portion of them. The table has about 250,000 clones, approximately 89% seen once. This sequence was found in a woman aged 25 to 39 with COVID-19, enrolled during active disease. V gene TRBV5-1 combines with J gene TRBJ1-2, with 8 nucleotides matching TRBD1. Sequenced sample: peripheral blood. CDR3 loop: CASSLGQGVHGGYTF. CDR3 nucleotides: TGCGCCAGCAGCCTAGGACAGGGAGTACACGGTGGCTACACCTTC.